A single sample is the source of the 7 T cell receptor beta chains below, sequenced in a study of T cells in Graves' hyperthyroidism and ophthalmopathy. Amplified TCR beta CDR3 regions came from RNA transcripts. HTBI primers were the set used in a first-round RT-PCR of the TCR CDR3. TCRdb recomputed calls from the multiplex PCR reads with MiXCR, one row per CDR3 protein. The top ten hold around 7.8% of the sample, which has approximately 590,000 distinct CDR3 sequences, approximately 14% seen once. Sample: blood. These TCRs come from a woman aged 25 to 39 with Graves' hyperthyroidism.

This clonotype was seen a few times. This chain uses TRBV4-2 with TRBJ2-7, with D perhaps assigned TRBD1 or TRBD2 (6 bases each). The CDR3 has 15 residues. Trimming left V 1 base short and J 3 bases short, with 13 bases between. CDR1 is LGHNA and CDR2 is YNFKEQ in the germline V gene. The CDR3 is CASSQAGASLYEQYF. The CDR3 DNA follows: TGTGCCAGCAGCCAAGCGGGGGCATCGCTCTACGAGCAGTACTTC.

This clonotype has a count of ten or more. V usage is TRBV6-2 or TRBV6-3 and J usage is TRBJ2-1, with D perhaps assigned TRBD1 or TRBD2 (6 bases each). Germline lookup yields CDR1 MNHEY and CDR2 SVGEGT. CDR3 size: 15 residues. The ends were cut back, 5 bases at V and 7 bases at J, with 18 bases in the middle. This chain's CDR3 is CASSPLIRGANEQFF. CDR3 DNA: TGTGCCAGCAGTCCCCTGATTAGGGGGGCAAATGAGCAGTTCTTC.

This clonotype has at least ten counts. The chain recombines TRBV10-3 with TRBJ2-2; 8 nucleotides line up with TRBD2. The CDR3 is made up of 15 amino acids. Germline CDR1 is ENHRY and CDR2 is SYGVKD. With V trimmed by 3 bases and J by 8 bases, 8 bases remained unmatched. The CDR3, as DNA: TGTGCCATCAGTGACGGGACTAGAAATGGAGGGGAGCTGTTTTTT. This codes for CAISDGTRNGGELFF.

This clonotype was counted ten times or more. The chain recombines TRBV30 with TRBJ1-1, with 7 bases identical to TRBD1. The V and J ends lost 2 bases and 11 bases, in that order; junction bases with no gene match: 11. Looked up from germline, CDR1 is GTSNPN and CDR2 is SVGIG (reference sequence). CDR3 length equals 13 residues. The CDR3 spells CAWSTRLQGRAFF. Written as DNA, the CDR3 is TGTGCCTGGAGTACTCGCCTACAGGGGAGGGCTTTCTTT.

This chain uses TRBV19 with TRBJ2-7; D is unresolved. Germline CDR1 LNHDA, CDR2 SQIVND (reference sequence). V was trimmed by 3 bases and J by 6 bases, leaving 18 bases between them. CDR3 length equals 15 residues. The CDR3 coding sequence is TGTGCCAGTAGTATTCAGTGGGTAGAGAAGGGCGAGCAGTACTTC. Protein: CASSIQWVEKGEQYF.

In the case of this clonotype: This may stem from a read error, because a much larger clone lies one nucleotide away. No conserved phenylalanine or tryptophan is present at the end of the CDR3, so a read error is the likely explanation. The chain carries TRBV13 and TRBJ2-1, with D possibly matching TRBD1 (6 bases). The CDR3 is 19 amino acids. With 0 bases removed from V and 1 base from J, the gap between germline ends came to 19 bases. Germline CDR1 reads PRHDT; CDR2 reads FYEKMQ (reference sequence). The CDR3 loop reads CASSLGRDTVAPSYNEQFL. CDR3 nucleotide sequence: TGTGCCAGCAGCTTAGGCCGGGACACGGTCGCTCCTTCCTACAATGAGCAGTTCCTC.

The table lists this clonotype with a few counts. The chain has TRBV5-6 and TRBJ2-3; D is unresolved. The CDR3 spans 13 residues. The V and J ends lost 2 bases and 5 bases respectively, with 9 bases between them. Looked up from germline, CDR1 is SGHDT and CDR2 is YYEEEE. The CDR3 region has the DNA TGTGCCAGCAGCTTTGACATGGAAGATACGCAGTATTTT. The encoded protein is CASSFDMEDTQYF.